This TCR beta chain appears in the sequencing data of a study of blood T cell repertoires in COVID-19 (TCRdb year 2020). Describing the broader study: Samples from collaborators originated in the United States, Italy and Spain and spanned both the acute and convalescent phases of COVID-19. The material from the prospective study consisted of cDNA or gDNA derived from T cells, B-cell-depleted T cells, or PBMCs. Subjects who had been exposed to COVID-19, were actively infected with it, or had recovered from it provided the deeply sampled blood TCRbeta repertoires that made up the dataset. The repertoires were made available in a free public database intended to serve as a resource for research on the immune response to SARS-CoV-2. Samples came from the ongoing ImmuneRACE study (first 160 participants) plus 1,254 subjects from 6 global collaborators. Sample metadata almost always included a de-identified subject ID, COVID-19 status, age in years and sex. Where available, HLA class I and class II types were obtained from metadata supplied by the sample provider rather than from assay-based typing.

One collaborating source in Seattle enrolled patients during active infection and followed them longitudinally through the course of disease. Collaborating institutions collected whole blood in K2EDTA tubes following their own protocols. For TCRbeta analysis, collaborators shipped samples in one of three forms: frozen whole blood, isolated PBMCs, or DNA extracted from either of those sample types. Summary of the overall study and its limitations: Clinical and demographic metadata were provided uncurated, with the amount varying by source and participant.

About this clone itself: The clone's antigen remains unknown. No quality values exist for individual bases; no much larger clone is one base distant.

The germline V end is reduced by 11 bases and the J end by 0 bases; junction bases left unmatched: 4. Including cysteine and phenylalanine, the CDR3 has 14 amino acids. Only the CDR3 DNA is retained, 42 bases long and in frame from the first base. The germline V gene encodes CDR1 SNHLY and CDR2 FYNNEI. TCRbeta CDR3 regions were amplified from genomic DNA by means of the immunoSEQ Assay, a bias-controlled multiplex PCR. Per the authors' processing: Within the assay, amplification of reference gene primers was used to estimate how many nucleated cells each sample contained. To quantify the absolute abundance of each unique TCRbeta CDR3 rearrangement, sequence reads were collapsed and filtered. For each sample, productive Simpson clonality was calculated as the square root of Simpson's diversity index over productive rearrangements. This is the immuneACCESS table as TCRdb keeps it, with only in-frame sequences that have V and J called. A part of the clones is gone; compared with another copy, unresolved V genes explain less than half, and the rest is unexplained. V and J calls plus clone size are reproduced from that table; the DNA served to infer D and trimming. Here the sample has some 400,000 clones; around 87% occur a single time. The top ten clonotypes cover 8% to 13% of the sample.

The specimen was peripheral blood. Recombination joined TRBV2 with TRBJ2-2, with 9 junctional bases fitting TRBD1. The sequence derives from a woman in her 30s with COVID-19, enrolled during active disease. The CDR3 is CASRDRANTGELFF. The bases are TGTGCCTCCCGGGACAGGGCGAACACCGGGGAGCTGTTTTTT.